Following are 3 T cell receptor beta chains from one sample sequenced in a study of PD-1 blockade in classical Hodgkin lymphoma. The table came from immunoSEQ multiplex PCR; TCRdb's copy has only in-frame clones and leaves some out. The sample yields under 20,000 clones, about 90% seen once. The time point is: newly diagnosed, previously untreated cHL patient sample. CD4+ T cells were purified from thawed PBMCs by negative selection. Source material: CD4+ T cells from blood. Every receptor here comes from a human donor with classical Hodgkin lymphoma.

V and J are TRBV14 and TRBJ2-1; no firm D call. Germline V gene sequence: CDR1 SGHDN, CDR2 FVKESK. V shed 2 bases and J shed 8 bases, with 4 bases lying between them. This CDR3 region has 11 residues. CDR3 sequence (DNA): TGTGCCAGCAGCCAAAAATATGAGCAGTTCTTC. This sequence encodes CASSQKYEQFF.

CDR3 DNA sequence: TGCAGCGTTGGTAGCGGGAGGGCGATGGGGTATGAGCAGTTCTTC. It is translated as CSVGSGRAMGYEQFF. This chain links TRBV29-1 with TRBJ2-1, with 11 bases aligning to TRBD2. Germline V gene sequence: CDR1 SQVTM, CDR2 ANQGSEA. J gave up 8 bases and V 4 bases, and 10 bases lay outside the gene matches. The CDR3 consists of 15 residues.

In its sample, this clone was seen once. The chain is built from TRBV19 and TRBJ1-2; D ambiguous. Between the trimmed V and J ends, which lost 2 bases and 8 bases, there was a span of 21 bases. The CDR3 loop spans 16 amino acids. Germline assignment: CDR1 LNHDA and CDR2 SQIVND (reference sequence). CDR3 nucleotide sequence: TGTGCCAGTAGTATACCCCGACACGACATCGGACGGGGCTACACCTTC. This encodes CASSIPRHDIGRGYTF.